This T cell receptor beta chain stems from a study of early T cells in non-severe SARS-CoV-2 infection. The CDR3 consists of 11 residues. Trimming left V 4 bases short and J 3 bases short, with 3 bases between. Germline assignment: CDR1 SNHLY and CDR2 FYNNEI. The protocol attached unique molecular identifiers to individual cDNA molecules. TCRdb processed the 5' RACE reads anew with MiXCR; each CDR3 protein has one entry. The data contain about 56,000 distinct CDR3 sequences, more than 9% of them singletons. This sequence joins TRBV2 and TRBJ1-1; D unresolved. Material for sequencing was whole blood. The TCR originated in an adult who was a healthcare worker with PCR-confirmed SARS-CoV-2 infection or an uninfected control (not recorded which). The CDR3 nucleotides read TGTGCCAGCAGTGGCCACACTGAAGCTTTCTTT. Translated: CASSGHTEAFF.